This T cell receptor (beta chain) was retrieved from a study of cytomegalovirus exposure and HLA in healthy donors. The wider study: The same platform as the 666 first-cohort repertoires was used for the 100 to 150 validation repertoires, a later analysis reported.

TCRdb keeps only in-frame clones here, not all; method: immunoSEQ multiplex PCR. Found here are about 160,000 clones, approximately 96% of them singletons; the top ten hold more than 0.7%. Notes on the study in general: Cytomegalovirus-associated status was assigned to 150 to 200 TCR beta chains.

This CDR3 has 14 amino acids. Germline CDR1 MNHEY, CDR2 SMNVEV (reference sequence). V was shortened by 0 bases and J by 2 bases, with 5 bases between the two germline ends. Concerning this clone: Its target is unknown.

This clonotype originated in a woman in her late teens or twenties in good health and CMV-seronegative. The genes are TRBV27 and TRBJ1-5; no definite D call. The sample consisted of PBMCs. The CDR3 DNA reads as TGTGCCAGCAGTTTATCCCCGGGCAATCAGCCCCAGCATTTT. Translated: CASSLSPGNQPQHF.